A single T cell receptor beta chain is shown here with its context. Trimming cost V 6 bases and J 1 base; bases outside gene matches: 8. The CDR3 consists of 15 residues. Germline V gene data show CDR1 as SGHAT and CDR2 as FQNNGV. The time point here: sample taken at primary tumor resection. Whole RNA, which was extracted from tumor, nontumor lung tissue or frozen PBMC, was sequenced without any cell sorting. The sample originates from a study of spatial heterogeneity in lung cancer. One entry per CDR3 protein results from TCRdb running MiXCR on the 5' RACE reads. The sample includes around 14,000 distinct CDR3 sequences, approximately 11% seen only once; the top ten take 34%.

The sequence came from a female donor with early-stage non-small cell lung cancer. The source material was PBMCs, sampled at surgery. V and J are TRBV11-2 and TRBJ1-1; 7 nucleotides align to TRBD1. The DNA of the CDR3 is TGTGCCAGCAGTAGACGACAGGGCCCGAACACTGAAGCTTTCTTT. Translation: CASSRRQGPNTEAFF.